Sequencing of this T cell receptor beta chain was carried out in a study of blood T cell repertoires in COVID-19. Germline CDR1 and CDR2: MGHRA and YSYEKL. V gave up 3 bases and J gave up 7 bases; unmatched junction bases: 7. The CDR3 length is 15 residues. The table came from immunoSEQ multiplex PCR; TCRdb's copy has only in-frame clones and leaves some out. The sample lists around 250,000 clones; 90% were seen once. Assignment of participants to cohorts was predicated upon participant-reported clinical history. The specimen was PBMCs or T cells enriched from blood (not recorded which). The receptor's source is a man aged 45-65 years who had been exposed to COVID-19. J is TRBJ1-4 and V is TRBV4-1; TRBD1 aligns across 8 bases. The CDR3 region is CASSQGDRGGEKLFF. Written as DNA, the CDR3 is TGCGCCAGCAGCCAGGGAGACAGGGGAGGTGAAAAACTGTTTTTT.